The T cell receptor beta chain under discussion was sequenced for a study of radiation and T cells in renal cell carcinoma. Study-level results: Baseline intratumoral clonotype presence is unknown without pretreatment biopsies. Top tumor clonotypes rose in blood 2 weeks post-radiation, then contracted.

CDR1 is SEHNR and CDR2 is FQNEAQ in the germline V gene (reference sequence). The V gene lost 6 bases and the J gene lost 6 bases, with 15 bases spanning the gap. CDR3 length equals 13 residues. Notes on this clone: Its antigen is as yet unknown.

Assay used: immunoSEQ multiplex PCR; TCRdb lists only in-frame clones, some missing. In the table there are around 46,000 clones, 65% to 90% of which are singletons. Described time point: baseline pretreatment blood. Treatment: 15 Gy SBRT to primary tumor, nephrectomy 4 weeks later. The patient's renal cell carcinoma had clear cell pathology. The receptor was isolated from a woman in her seventies with renal cell carcinoma. Sequenced material: blood, taken from a patient whose treatment included radiotherapy and nephrectomy. The rearrangement links TRBV7-9 to TRBJ2-7; TRBD1 is a possible D gene (5 bases). The CDR3 DNA reads as TGTGCCAGCAGGGTAGAAGGGGCAAGCGAGCAGTACTTC. This gives the protein CASRVEGASEQYF.